These 10 T cell receptor beta chains share one sample of origin, sequenced in a study of blood T cells in healthy people across ages. Then a second PCR, running roughly 7 to 11 cycles, was carried out with a sample-barcoded 5' primer and a J-beta primer mix. From the 5' RACE reads, TCRdb called clonotypes with MiXCR, one entry per CDR3 protein. The table includes roughly 1,300,000 distinct CDR3 sequences, approximately 59% detected once. The sample was blood. Receptors were obtained from a young man in good health.

V usage is TRBV7-9 and J usage is TRBJ1-1; D unresolved. Germline CDR1 reads SEHNR; CDR2 reads FQNEAQ (reference sequence). Trimming took off 3 bases at V and 4 bases at J, with 6 bases between the two ends. The CDR3 contains 12 residues. The CDR3 reads CASSLEFTEAFF. CDR3 sequence (DNA): TGTGCCAGCAGCTTGGAATTCACTGAAGCTTTCTTT.

The chain couples TRBV5-1 to TRBJ2-2; 8 nucleotides agree with TRBD1. The length of the CDR3 is 17 residues. Trimming cost V 5 bases and J 3 bases; bases outside gene matches: 12. CDR1 SGHRS and CDR2 YFSETQ come from the germline V gene. CDR3 residues: CASRNTARDRHTGELFF. DNA of the CDR3: TGCGCCAGCAGAAATACCGCCCGGGACAGGCACACCGGGGAGCTGTTTTTT. Supplemented by reference TRBV5-1 and TRBJ2-2, the full variable domain reads KAGVTQTPRYLIKTRGQQVTLSCSPISGHRSVSWYQQTPGQGLQFLFEYFSETQRNKGNFPGRFSGRQFSNSRSEMNVSTLELGDSALYLCASRNTARDRHTGELFFGEGSRLTVL.

The V and J genes are TRBV15 and TRBJ2-7; D remains unclear. Germline V gene data show CDR1 as LNHNV and CDR2 as YYDKDF (reference sequence). With 0 bases removed from V and 6 bases from J, the gap between germline ends came to 6 bases. The CDR3 runs to 12 residues. The CDR3 DNA reads TGTGCCACCAGCAGAGAGGGTGGCGAGCAGTACTTC. It translates to CATSREGGEQYF.

The V call is TRBV28, the J call TRBJ2-2; 8 nucleotides agree with TRBD1. Germline values: CDR1 MDHEN, CDR2 SYDVKM. CDR3 length: 15 residues. With 6 bases clipped from V and 5 bases from J, the junction kept 8 bases outside the gene matches. The CDR3 loop reads CASSLRTGYTGELFF. The CDR3 DNA reads as TGTGCCAGCAGCCTCAGGACAGGGTATACCGGGGAGCTGTTTTTT.

This sequence joins TRBV28 and TRBJ2-5; 11 nucleotides line up with TRBD2. This CDR3 has 15 residues. Germline V gene lookup returns CDR1 MDHEN and CDR2 SYDVKM. V shed 4 bases and J 5 bases; nucleotides not matched to a gene: 6. As DNA, the CDR3 is TGTGCCAGCAGTTCAGAACTAGCGGGGGATGAGACCCAGTACTTC. Translating it yields CASSSELAGDETQYF.

The chain carries TRBV4-3 and TRBJ1-1; D perhaps matches TRBD1 (5 bases). Germline V gives CDR1 LGHNA, CDR2 YSLEER. Trimming stripped 3 bases from V and 3 bases from J, with 26 bases between. The CDR3 has 19 amino acids. The CDR3 region has the DNA TGCGCCAGCAGCCATGATTCTTACACAGGTCGGTTGACGGACACTGAAGCTTTCTTT. Its protein is CASSHDSYTGRLTDTEAFF.

The chain carries TRBV5-5 and TRBJ1-6, with D uncertain. The CDR3 sequence is 17 residues long. Germline V lookup: CDR1 SGHKS, CDR2 YYEKEE (reference sequence). The V end lost 4 bases, the J end lost 7 bases, and 21 bases lay between the germline ends. The CDR3 nucleotides read TGTGCCAGCAGCCCTCACCCCTTCGGCGACTCCAATTCACCCCTCCACTTT. Translating gives CASSPHPFGDSNSPLHF.

The chain recombines TRBV11-1 with TRBJ2-7; 12 bases agree with TRBD1. The CDR3 consists of 22 residues. Germline V lookup: CDR1 SGHAT, CDR2 FQDESV (reference sequence). J was trimmed by 3 bases and V by 4 bases; bases with no gene match: 25. In nucleotides, the CDR3 is TGTGCCAGCAGCTCTAGCGATAAGGGGGACAGGGGGCGATTTGAGCAGTTCTACGAGCAGTACTTC. It codes for CASSSSDKGDRGRFEQFYEQYF.

The chain is built from TRBV9 and TRBJ2-5; no reliable D call. The CDR3 length is 14 residues. CDR1 is SGDLS and CDR2 is YYNGEE in the germline V gene. V lost 4 bases and J lost 5, with 15 bases in between. This CDR3 reads CASSPRQRRETQYF. The CDR3 region has the DNA TGTGCCAGCAGCCCCCGCCAGCGAAGGGAGACCCAGTACTTC.

This chain uses TRBV28 with TRBJ1-2; D is unclear. V lost 2 bases, J lost 2 bases, and 9 bases lay in between. In germline, CDR1 is MDHEN, CDR2 SYDVKM. CDR3 length: 14 residues. The CDR3 coding sequence is TGTGCCAGCAGTTTAGACTCAAGAAACTATGGCTACACCTTC. It yields the protein CASSLDSRNYGYTF.